This T cell receptor (beta chain) is drawn from a study of technical replicates of blood from several donors. The protocol was immunoSEQ multiplex PCR, while the TCRdb copy is restricted to in-frame clones and leaves out a portion. The data hold approximately 79,000 clones, with approximately 96% observed a single time. Germline V gives CDR1 MGHDK, CDR2 SYGVNS. V was trimmed by 3 bases and J by 5 bases, leaving 7 bases between them. CDR3 length: 12 amino acids. The chain uses TRBV25-1 and TRBJ1-1; the D is unclear. The sequence was collected from a human donor in good health. The sample comprised T cells isolated from PBMCs. CDR3 nucleotides: TGTGCCAGCAGTGAGAGGGATACTGAAGCTTTCTTT. Translated, it gives CASSERDTEAFF.